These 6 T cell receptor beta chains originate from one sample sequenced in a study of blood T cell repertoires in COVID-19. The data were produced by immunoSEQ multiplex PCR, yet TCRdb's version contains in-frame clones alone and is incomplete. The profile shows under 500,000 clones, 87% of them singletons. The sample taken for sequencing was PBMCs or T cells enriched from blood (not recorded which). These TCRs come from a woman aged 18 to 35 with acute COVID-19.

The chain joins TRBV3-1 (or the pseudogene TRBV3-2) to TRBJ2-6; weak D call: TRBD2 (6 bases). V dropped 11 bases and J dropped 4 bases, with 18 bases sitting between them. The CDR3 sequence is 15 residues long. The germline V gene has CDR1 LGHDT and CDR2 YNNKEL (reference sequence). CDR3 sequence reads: CAASEGIAGANVLTF. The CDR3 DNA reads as TGTGCCGCCTCGGAGGGAATTGCCGGGGCCAACGTCCTGACTTTC.

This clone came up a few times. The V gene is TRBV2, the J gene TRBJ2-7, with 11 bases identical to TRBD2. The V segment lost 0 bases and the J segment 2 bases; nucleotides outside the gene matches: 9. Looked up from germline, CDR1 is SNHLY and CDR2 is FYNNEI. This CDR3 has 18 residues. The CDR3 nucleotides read TGTGCCAGCAGTGAAGCGTCTCTGTTTAGCGGGGGGGCCTACGAGCAGTACTTC. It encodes CASSEASLFSGGAYEQYF.

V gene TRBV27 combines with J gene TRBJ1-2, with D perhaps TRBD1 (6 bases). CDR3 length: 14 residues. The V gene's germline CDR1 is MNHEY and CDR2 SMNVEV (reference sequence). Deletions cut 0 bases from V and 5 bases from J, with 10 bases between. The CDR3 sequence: CASSLSRQGYGYTF. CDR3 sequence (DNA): TGTGCCAGCAGTTTATCCCGGCAGGGGTATGGCTACACCTTC.

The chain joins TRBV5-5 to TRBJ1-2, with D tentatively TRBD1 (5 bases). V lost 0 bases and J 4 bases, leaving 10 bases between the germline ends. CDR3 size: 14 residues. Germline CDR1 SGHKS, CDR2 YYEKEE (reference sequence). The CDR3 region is CASSLEGGVYGYTF. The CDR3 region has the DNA TGTGCCAGCAGCTTGGAGGGAGGGGTCTATGGCTACACCTTC.

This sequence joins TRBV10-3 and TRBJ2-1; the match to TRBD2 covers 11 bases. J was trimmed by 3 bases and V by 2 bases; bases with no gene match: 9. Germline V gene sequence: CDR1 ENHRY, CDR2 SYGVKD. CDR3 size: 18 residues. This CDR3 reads CAISETPPGTSGYNEQFF. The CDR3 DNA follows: TGTGCCATCAGTGAGACGCCACCCGGGACTAGCGGCTACAATGAGCAGTTCTTC.

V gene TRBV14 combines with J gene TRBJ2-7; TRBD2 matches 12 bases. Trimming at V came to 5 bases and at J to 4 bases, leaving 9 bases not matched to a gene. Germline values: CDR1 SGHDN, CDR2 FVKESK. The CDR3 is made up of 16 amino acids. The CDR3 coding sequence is TGTGCCAGCAGCAACCGACTAGCGGGAGTGGTTTACGAGCAGTACTTC. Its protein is CASSNRLAGVVYEQYF.